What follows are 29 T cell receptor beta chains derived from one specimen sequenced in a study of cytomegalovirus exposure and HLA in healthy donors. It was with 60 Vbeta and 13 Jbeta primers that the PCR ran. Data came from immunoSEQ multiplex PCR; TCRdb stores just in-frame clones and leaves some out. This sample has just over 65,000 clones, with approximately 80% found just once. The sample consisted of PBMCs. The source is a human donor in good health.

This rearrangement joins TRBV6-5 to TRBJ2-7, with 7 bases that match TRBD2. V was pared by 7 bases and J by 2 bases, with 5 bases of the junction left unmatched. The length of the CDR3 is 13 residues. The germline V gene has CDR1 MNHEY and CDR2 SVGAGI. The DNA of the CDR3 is TGTGCCAGCATTGGGGCGGGGGCCTACGAGCAGTACTTC. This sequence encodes CASIGAGAYEQYF.

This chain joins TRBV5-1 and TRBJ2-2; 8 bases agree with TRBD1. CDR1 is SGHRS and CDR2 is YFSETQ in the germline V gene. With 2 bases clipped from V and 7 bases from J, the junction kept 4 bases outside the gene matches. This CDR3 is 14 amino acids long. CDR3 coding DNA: TGCGCCAGCAGCTTACTACAGGGGGACGGGGAGCTGTTTTTT. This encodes CASSLLQGDGELFF.

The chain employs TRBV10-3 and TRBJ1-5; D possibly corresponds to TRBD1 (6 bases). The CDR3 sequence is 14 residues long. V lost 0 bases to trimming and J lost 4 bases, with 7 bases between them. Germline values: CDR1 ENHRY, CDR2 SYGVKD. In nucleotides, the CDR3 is TGTGCCATCAGTGAGTCAGGGGGAAATCAGCCCCAGCATTTT. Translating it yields CAISESGGNQPQHF.

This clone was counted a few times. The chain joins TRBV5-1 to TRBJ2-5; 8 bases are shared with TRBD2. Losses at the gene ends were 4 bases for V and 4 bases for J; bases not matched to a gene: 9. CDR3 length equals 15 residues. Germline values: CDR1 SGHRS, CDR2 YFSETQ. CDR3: CASSPQTGRGETQYF. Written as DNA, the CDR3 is TGCGCCAGCAGCCCCCAGACCGGGAGGGGAGAGACCCAGTACTTC.

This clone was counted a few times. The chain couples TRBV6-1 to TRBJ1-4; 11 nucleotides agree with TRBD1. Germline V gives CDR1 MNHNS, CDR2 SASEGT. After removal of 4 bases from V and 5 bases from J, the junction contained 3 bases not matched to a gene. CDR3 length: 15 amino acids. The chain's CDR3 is CASSGTGGQNEKLFF. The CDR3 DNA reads TGTGCCAGCAGTGGGACAGGGGGCCAAAATGAAAAACTGTTTTTT.

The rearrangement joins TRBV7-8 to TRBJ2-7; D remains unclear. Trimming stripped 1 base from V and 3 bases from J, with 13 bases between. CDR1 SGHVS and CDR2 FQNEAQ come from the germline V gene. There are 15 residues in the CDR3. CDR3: CASSLGLNIYYEQYF. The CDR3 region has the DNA TGTGCCAGCAGCTTAGGACTCAATATTTACTACGAGCAGTACTTC.

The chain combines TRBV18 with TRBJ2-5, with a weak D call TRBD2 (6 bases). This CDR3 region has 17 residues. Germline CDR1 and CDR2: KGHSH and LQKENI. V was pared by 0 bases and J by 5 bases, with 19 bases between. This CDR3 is CASSPPPGVTPGETQYF. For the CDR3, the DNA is TGTGCCAGCTCACCACCTCCGGGGGTGACTCCTGGGGAGACCCAGTACTTC.

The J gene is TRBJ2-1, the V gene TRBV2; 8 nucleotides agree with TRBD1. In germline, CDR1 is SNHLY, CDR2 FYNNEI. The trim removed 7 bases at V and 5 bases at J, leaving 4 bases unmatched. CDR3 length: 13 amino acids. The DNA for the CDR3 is TGTGCCAGCACAGGGGGCCGTAACAATGAGCAGTTCTTC. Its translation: CASTGGRNNEQFF.

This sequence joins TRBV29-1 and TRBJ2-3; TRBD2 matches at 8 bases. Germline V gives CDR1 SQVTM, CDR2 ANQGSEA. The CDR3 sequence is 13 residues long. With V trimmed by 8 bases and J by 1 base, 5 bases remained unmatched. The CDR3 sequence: CSKTSVGTDTQYF. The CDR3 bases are TGCAGCAAGACTAGCGTGGGCACAGATACGCAGTATTTT.

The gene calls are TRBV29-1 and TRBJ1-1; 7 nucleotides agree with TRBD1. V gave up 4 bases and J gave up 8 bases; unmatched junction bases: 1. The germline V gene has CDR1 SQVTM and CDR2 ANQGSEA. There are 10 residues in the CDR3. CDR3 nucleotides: TGCAGCGTTGGGGACAGCGAAGCTTTCTTT. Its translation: CSVGDSEAFF. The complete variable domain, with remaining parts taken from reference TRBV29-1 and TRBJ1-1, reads SAVISQKPSRDICQRGTSLTIQCQVDSQVTMMFWYRQQPGQSLTLIATANQGSEATYESGFVIDKFPISRPNLTFSTLTVSNMSPEDSSIYLCSVGDSEAFFGQGTRLTVV.

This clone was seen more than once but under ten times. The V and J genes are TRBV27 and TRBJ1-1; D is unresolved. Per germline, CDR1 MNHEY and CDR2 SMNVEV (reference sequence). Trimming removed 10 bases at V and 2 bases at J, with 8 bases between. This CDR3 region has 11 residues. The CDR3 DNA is TGTGCCACCCACACCAACACTGAAGCTTTCTTT. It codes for CATHTNTEAFF.

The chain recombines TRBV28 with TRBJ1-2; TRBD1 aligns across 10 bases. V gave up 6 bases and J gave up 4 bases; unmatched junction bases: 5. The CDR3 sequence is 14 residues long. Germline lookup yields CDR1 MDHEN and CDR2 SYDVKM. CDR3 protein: CASRTGGERYGYTF. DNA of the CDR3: TGTGCCAGCAGGACAGGGGGCGAACGCTATGGCTACACCTTC.

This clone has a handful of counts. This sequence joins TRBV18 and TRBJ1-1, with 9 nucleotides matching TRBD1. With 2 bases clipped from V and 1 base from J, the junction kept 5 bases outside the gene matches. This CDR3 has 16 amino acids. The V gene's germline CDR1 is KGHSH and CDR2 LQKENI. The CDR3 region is CASSPYTGQGNTEAFF. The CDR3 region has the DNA TGTGCCAGCTCACCATACACGGGACAGGGGAACACTGAAGCTTTCTTT. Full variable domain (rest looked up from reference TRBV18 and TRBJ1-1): NAGVMQNPRHLVRRRGQEARLRCSPMKGHSHVYWYRQLPEEGLKFMVYLQKENIIDESGMPKERFSAEFPKEGPSILRIQQVVRGDSAAYFCASSPYTGQGNTEAFFGQGTRLTVV.

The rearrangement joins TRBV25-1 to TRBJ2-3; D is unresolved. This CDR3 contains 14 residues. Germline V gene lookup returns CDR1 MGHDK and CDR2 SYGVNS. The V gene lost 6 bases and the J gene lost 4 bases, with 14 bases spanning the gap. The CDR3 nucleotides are TGTGCCAGCAGCCCCCCTGGAGTTTCAGATACGCAGTATTTT. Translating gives CASSPPGVSDTQYF.

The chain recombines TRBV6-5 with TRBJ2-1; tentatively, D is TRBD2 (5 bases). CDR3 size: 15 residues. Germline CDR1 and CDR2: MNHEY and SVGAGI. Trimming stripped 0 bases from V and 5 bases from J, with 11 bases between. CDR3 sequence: CASSYSRGEHNEQFF. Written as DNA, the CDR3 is TGTGCCAGCAGTTACTCCCGGGGAGAGCACAATGAGCAGTTCTTC.

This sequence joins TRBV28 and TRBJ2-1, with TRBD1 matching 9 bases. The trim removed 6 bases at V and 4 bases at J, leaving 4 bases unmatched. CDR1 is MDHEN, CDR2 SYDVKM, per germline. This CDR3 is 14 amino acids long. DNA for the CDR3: TGTGCCAGCAGAACCGGGACAGGGTACAATGAGCAGTTCTTC. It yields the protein CASRTGTGYNEQFF. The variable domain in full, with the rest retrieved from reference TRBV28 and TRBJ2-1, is DVKVTQSSRYLVKRTGEKVFLECVQDMDHENMFWYRQDPGLGLRLIYFSYDVKMKEKGDIPEGYSVSREKKERFSLILESASTNQTSMYLCASRTGTGYNEQFFGPGTRLTVL.

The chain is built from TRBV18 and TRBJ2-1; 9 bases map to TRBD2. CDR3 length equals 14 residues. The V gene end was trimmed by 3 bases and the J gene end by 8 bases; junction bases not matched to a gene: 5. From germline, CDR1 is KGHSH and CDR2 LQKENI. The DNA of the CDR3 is TGTGCCAGCTCACCTGGCGGGGGGGCGCATGAGCAGTTCTTC. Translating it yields CASSPGGGAHEQFF.

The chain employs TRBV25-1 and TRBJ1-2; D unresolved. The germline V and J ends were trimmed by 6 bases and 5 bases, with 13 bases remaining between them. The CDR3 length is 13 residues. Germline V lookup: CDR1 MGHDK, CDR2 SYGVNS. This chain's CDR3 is CASRLTQSYGYTF. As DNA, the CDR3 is TGTGCCAGCAGACTGACACAGTCTTATGGCTACACCTTC.

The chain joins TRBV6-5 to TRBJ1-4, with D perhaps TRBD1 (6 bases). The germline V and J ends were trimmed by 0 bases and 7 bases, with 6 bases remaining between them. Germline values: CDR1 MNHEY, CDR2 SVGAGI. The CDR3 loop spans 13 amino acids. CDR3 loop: CASSYSDSEKLFF. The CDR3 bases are TGTGCCAGCAGTTACTCGGACAGTGAAAAACTGTTTTTT.

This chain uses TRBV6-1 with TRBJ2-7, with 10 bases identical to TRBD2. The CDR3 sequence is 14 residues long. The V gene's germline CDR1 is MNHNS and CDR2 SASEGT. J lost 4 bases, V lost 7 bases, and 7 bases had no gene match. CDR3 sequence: CASTSLAGEYEQYF. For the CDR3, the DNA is TGTGCCAGCACTTCTCTAGCGGGGGAATACGAGCAGTACTTC.

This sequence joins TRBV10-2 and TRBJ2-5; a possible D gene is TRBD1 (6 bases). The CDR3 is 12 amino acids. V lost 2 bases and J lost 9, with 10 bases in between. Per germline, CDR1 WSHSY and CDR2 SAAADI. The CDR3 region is CASSEPPGAQYF. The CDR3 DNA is TGCGCCAGCAGTGAGCCCCCAGGGGCCCAGTACTTC.

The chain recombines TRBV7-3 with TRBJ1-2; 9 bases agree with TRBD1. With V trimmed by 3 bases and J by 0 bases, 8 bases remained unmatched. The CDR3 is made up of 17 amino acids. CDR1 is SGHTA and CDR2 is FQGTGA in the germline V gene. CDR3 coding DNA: TGTGCCAGCAGCTTGGGGACAGGGACTGTCCCTAACTATGGCTACACCTTC. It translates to CASSLGTGTVPNYGYTF.

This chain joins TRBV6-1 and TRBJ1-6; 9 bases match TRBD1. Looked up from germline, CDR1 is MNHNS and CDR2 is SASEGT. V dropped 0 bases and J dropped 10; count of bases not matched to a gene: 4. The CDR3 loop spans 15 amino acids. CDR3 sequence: CASSEAGDRESPLHF. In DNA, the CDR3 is TGTGCCAGCAGTGAAGCGGGGGACAGGGAATCACCCCTCCACTTT.

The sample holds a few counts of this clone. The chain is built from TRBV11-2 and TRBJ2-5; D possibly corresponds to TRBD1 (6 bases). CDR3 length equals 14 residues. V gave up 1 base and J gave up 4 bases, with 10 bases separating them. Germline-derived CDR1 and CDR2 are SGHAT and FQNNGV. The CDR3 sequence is CASSLAPGAETQYF. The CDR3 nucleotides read TGTGCCAGCAGCTTAGCCCCAGGGGCAGAGACCCAGTACTTC.

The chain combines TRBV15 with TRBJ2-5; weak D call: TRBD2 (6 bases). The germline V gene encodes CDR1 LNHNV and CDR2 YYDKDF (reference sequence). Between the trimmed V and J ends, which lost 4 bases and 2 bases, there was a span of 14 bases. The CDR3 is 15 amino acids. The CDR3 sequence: CATSTGWGGQETQYF. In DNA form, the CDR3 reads TGTGCCACCAGCACCGGGTGGGGAGGTCAAGAGACCCAGTACTTC. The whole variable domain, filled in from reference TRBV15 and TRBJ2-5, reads DAMVIQNPRYQVTQFGKPVTLSCSQTLNHNVMYWYQQKSSQAPKLLFHYYDKDFNNEADTPDNFQSRRPNTSFCFLDIRSPGLGDTAMYLCATSTGWGGQETQYFGPGTRLLVL.

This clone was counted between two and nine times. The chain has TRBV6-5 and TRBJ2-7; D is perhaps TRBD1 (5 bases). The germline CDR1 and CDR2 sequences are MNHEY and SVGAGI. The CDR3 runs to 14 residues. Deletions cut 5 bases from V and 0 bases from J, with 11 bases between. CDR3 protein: CASSRQSPSYEQYF. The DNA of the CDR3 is TGTGCCAGCAGTCGACAGAGTCCCTCCTACGAGCAGTACTTC.

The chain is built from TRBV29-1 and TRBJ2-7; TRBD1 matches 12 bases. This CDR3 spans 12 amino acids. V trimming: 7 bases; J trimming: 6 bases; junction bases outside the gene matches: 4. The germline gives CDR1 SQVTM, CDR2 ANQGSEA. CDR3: CSGGQGAGEQYF. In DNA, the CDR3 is TGCAGCGGGGGACAGGGGGCGGGCGAGCAGTACTTC.

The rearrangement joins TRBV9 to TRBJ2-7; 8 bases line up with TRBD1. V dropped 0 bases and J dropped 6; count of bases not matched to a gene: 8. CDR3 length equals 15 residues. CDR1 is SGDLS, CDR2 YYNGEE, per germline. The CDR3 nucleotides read TGTGCCAGCAGCGTAGCGATAGGAGACAGGGGCGAGCAGTACTTC. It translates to CASSVAIGDRGEQYF.

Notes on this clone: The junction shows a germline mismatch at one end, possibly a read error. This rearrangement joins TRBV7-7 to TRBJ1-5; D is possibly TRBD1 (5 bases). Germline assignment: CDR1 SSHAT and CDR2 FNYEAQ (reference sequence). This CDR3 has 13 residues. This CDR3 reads CASSQDKNSPQHF. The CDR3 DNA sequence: TGTGCTAGCAGCCAGGACAAGAATAGTCCCCAGCATTTT.